The entry that follows covers one T cell receptor (beta chain) sequence. This clone was observed once. Which antigen it targets is not known. No base qualities exist here, and no much larger clone lies one base off it. The meaning of the sample's time point label: pretreatment peripheral blood. A cohort of about 27 patients with locally advanced or metastatic urothelial carcinoma, treated at Memorial Sloan Kettering on a trial protocol, was included. Peripheral blood mononuclear cells were collected pretreatment and during treatment, at between 1 and 8 total time points per patient. The Qiagen DNeasy Blood extraction kit was used to purify genomic DNA from total PBMCs and from tumor samples. PBMCs were collected pretreatment and during treatment and were isolated and stored as previously described. This entry belongs to a study of PD-L1 blockade in urothelial cancer (dated 2017 in TCRdb). About the full investigation: Therapy was started at some point between 2013 and 2015 for all patients, and atezolizumab 1,200 mg was administered intravenously every 3 weeks. Twenty-five of 29 patients were identified as males with urothelial cancer of bladder origin, and a prior smoking history was reported by 18 of 29 patients. An ECOG performance status of 0 or 1 was recorded for the patients, and 0 to 3 prior chemotherapy regimens had been received by the patients. Blood samples were analyzed at 3 weeks after treatment start (second dose) and at 6 weeks after treatment start. A median of 141,255 T cells and some 90,000 unique TCRs was obtained from blood samples, and a median clonality of approximately 0.086 was observed. An exploratory multi-omic analysis was conducted of the somatic, immune and clinical correlates of response to PD-L1 blockade with atezolizumab in urothelial cancer. Pretreatment tumor samples, along with matched peripheral blood serially collected before and after atezolizumab treatment, were subjected to TCR sequencing. Durable clinical benefit was defined as a progression-free survival longer than 6 months, and TCR features were additionally tested against progression-free survival and overall survival. In the same patients who had TCR sequencing, pretreatment tumors also underwent whole exome sequencing and RNA sequencing. Roughly nine patients achieved durable clinical benefit and approximately 20 did not. Twenty-nine patients had pretreatment blood TCR-seq, approximately 24 had at least one posttreatment blood collection, and approximately 24 had tumor TCR-seq.

To estimate absolute template abundance from read counts, synthetic TCR analog templates were spiked into each PCR. The immunoSEQ assay used bias-controlled V and J gene primers to amplify TCRbeta CDR3 regions from genomic DNA. Sequencing of rearranged TCRbeta segments was done at approximately 20X coverage. The original pipeline was this. Sequencing errors were corrected by clustering, and CDR3s were annotated against IMGT so that V, D and J genes could be assigned. Downstream analyses used only productive TCRbeta rearrangements and left out out-of-frame or stop-codon sequences. Clonality was computed as one minus Shannon entropy normalized by the log of the number of unique productive sequences. Fisher's exact test with Benjamini-Hochberg correction, at a threshold of adjusted p below 0.01, was used to find clones that differed between time points or between blood and tumor. The immuneACCESS repertoire file appears here via TCRdb, limited to in-frame rearrangements. These files lack a portion of the clones; in checked studies, under half of the deficit traces to unresolved V genes, and the cause of the others is not known. V and J calls and clone size come straight from that table; D and trimming were deduced from the DNA. The sample contains around 50,000 clones, 82% of them found a single time. The ten largest clones add up to about 1.7% of the sample.

Here is what the overall study found, with its caveats: Because the sample size was small (n ≈ 30) and many of the analyses were exploratory, the results are meant to be hypothesis-generating. A pretreatment peripheral blood TCR clonality below the median was linked to improved progression-free and overall survival. Greater expansion of tumor-associated TCR clones in peripheral blood 3 weeks after the start of treatment was observed in patients with durable benefit (n of about 20, p = 0.022).

Reading the germline V gene gives CDR1 KGHSH and CDR2 LQKENI. Trimming takes 3 bases off V and 5 bases off J; junction bases not matched to a gene: 12. The CDR3 starts with the cysteine, ends with the phenylalanine, and has 17 residues. Kept here is only the CDR3 DNA, which spans 51 bases and is read in frame from base 1. The specimen was PBMCs, collected around atezolizumab (anti-PD-L1) treatment. The V and J genes are TRBV18 and TRBJ2-1; 8 junctional bases match TRBD1. The sequence derives from a man in his forties or fifties with urothelial cancer. The CDR3 reads CASSPPSPGGTNNEQFF. DNA sequence: TGTGCCAGCTCACCCCCGAGTCCAGGGGGCACGAACAATGAGCAGTTCTTC.